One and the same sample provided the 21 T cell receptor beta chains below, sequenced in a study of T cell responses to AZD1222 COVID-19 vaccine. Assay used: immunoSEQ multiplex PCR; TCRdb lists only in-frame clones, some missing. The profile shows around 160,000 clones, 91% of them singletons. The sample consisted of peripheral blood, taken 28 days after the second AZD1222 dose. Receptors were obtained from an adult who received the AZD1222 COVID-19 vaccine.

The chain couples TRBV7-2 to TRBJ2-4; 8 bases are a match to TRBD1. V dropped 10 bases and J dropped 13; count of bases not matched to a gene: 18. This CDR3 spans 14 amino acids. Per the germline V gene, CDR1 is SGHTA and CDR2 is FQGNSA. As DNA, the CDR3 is TGTGCCACCCGCAGTCCAGGGACAGGTGGTCGACAGTACTTC. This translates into CATRSPGTGGRQYF.

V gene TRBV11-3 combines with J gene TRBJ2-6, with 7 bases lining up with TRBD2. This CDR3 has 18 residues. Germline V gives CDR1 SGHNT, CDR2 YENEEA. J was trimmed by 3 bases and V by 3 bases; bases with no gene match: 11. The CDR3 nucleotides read TGTGCCAGCAGCTTGCTAGGAAGCGGGATTATTGGGGCCAACGTCCTGACTTTC. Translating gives CASSLLGSGIIGANVLTF. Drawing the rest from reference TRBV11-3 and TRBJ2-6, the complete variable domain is EAGVVQSPRYKIIEKKQPVAFWCNPISGHNTLYWYLQNLGQGPELLIRYENEEAVDDSQLPKDRFSAERLKGVDSTLKIQPAELGDSAVYLCASSLLGSGIIGANVLTFGAGSRLTVL.

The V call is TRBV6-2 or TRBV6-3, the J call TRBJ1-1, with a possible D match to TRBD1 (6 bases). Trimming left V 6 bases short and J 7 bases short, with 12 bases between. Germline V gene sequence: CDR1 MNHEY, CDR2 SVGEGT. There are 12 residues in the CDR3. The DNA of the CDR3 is TGTGCCAGCAGCCAGGGACACCTTGAAGCTTTCTTT. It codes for CASSQGHLEAFF.

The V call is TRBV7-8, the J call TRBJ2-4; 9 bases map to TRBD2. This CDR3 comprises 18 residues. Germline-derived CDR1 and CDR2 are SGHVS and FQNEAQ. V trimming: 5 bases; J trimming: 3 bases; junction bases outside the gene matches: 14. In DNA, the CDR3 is TGTGCCAGCAGCCCCCCCGCACGGACTAGCGCCTACAAAAACATTCAGTACTTC. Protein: CASSPPARTSAYKNIQYF. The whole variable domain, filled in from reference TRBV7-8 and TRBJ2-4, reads GAGVSQSPRYKVAKRGQDVALRCDPISGHVSLFWYQQALGQGPEFLTYFQNEAQLDKSGLPSDRFFAERPEGSVSTLKIQRTQQEDSAVYLCASSPPARTSAYKNIQYFGAGTRLSVL.

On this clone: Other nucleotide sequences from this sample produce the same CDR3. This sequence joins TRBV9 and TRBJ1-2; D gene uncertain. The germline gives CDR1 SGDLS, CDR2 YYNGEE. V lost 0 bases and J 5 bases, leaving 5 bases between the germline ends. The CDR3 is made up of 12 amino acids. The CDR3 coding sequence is TGTGCCAGCAGCGTAGACAGTTATGGCTACACCTTC. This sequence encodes CASSVDSYGYTF.

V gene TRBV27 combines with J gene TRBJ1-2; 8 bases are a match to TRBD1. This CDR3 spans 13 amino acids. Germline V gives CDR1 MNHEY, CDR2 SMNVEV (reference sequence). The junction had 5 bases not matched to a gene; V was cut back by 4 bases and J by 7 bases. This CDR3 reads CASSWTGLGGYTF. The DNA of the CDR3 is TGTGCCAGCAGTTGGACAGGGTTAGGTGGCTACACCTTC.

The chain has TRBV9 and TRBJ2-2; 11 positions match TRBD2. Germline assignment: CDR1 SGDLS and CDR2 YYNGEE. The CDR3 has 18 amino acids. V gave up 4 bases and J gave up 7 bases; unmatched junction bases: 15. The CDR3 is CASSPAAGLAGLVGELFF. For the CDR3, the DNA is TGTGCCAGCAGCCCCGCCGCCGGACTAGCGGGCCTAGTCGGGGAGCTGTTTTTT. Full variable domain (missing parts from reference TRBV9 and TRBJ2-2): DSGVTQTPKHLITATGQRVTLRCSPRSGDLSVYWYQQSLDQGLQFLIQYYNGEERAKGNILERFSAQQFPDLHSELNLSSLELGDSALYFCASSPAAGLAGLVGELFFGEGSRLTVL.

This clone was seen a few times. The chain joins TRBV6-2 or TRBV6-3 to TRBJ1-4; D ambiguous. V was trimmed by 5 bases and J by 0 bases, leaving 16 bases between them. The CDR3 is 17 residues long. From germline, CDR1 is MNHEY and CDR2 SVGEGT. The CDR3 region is CASSPFTRRPTNEKLFF. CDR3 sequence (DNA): TGTGCCAGCAGTCCGTTCACCCGACGGCCAACTAATGAAAAACTGTTTTTT.

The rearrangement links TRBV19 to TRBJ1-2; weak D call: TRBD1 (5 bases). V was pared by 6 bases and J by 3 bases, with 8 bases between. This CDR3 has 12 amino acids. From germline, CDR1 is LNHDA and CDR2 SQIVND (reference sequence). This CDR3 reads CASSQGDYGYTF. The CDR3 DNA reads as TGTGCCAGTAGCCAGGGCGACTATGGCTACACCTTC.

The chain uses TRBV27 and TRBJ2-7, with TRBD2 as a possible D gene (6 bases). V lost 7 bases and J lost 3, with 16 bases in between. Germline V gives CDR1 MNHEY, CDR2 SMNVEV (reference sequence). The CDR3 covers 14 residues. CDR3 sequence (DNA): TGTGCCAGCACCCACGATCCCGGGGGCTACGAGCAGTACTTC. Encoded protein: CASTHDPGGYEQYF.

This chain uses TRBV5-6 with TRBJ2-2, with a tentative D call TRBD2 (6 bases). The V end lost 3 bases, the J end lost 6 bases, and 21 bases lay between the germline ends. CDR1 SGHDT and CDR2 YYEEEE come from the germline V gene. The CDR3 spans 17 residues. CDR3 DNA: TGTGCCAGCAGCTGGCGGGGTTCCCTAGTAAGCGCCGGGGAGCTGTTTTTT. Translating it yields CASSWRGSLVSAGELFF.

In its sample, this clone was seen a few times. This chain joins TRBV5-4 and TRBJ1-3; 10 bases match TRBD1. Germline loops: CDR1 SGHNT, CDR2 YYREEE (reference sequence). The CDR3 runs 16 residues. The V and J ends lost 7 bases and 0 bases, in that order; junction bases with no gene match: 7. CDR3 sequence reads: CASGVGTGVSGNTIYF. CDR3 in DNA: TGTGCCAGCGGAGTAGGGACAGGGGTCTCTGGAAACACCATATATTTT.

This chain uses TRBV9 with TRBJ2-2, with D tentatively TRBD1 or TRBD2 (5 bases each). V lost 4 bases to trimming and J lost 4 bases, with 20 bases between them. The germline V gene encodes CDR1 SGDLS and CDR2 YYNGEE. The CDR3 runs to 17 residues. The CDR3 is CASSSPGGGSVTGELFF. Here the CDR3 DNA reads TGTGCCAGCAGCTCCCCCGGTGGGGGATCGGTCACCGGGGAGCTGTTTTTT. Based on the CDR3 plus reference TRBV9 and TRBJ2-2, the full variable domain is DSGVTQTPKHLITATGQRVTLRCSPRSGDLSVYWYQQSLDQGLQFLIQYYNGEERAKGNILERFSAQQFPDLHSELNLSSLELGDSALYFCASSSPGGGSVTGELFFGEGSRLTVL.

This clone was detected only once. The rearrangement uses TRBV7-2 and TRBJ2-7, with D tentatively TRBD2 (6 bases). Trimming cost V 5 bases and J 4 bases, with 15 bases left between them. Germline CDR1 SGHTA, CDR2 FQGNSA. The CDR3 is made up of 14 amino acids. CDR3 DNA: TGTGCCAGCAGCAGAGGCGGGACTCAATACGAGCAGTACTTC. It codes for CASSRGGTQYEQYF.

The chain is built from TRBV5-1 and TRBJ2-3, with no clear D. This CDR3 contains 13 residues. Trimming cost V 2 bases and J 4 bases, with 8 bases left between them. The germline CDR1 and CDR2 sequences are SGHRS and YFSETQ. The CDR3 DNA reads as TGCGCCAGCAGCTTCCAGCCCCCAGATACGCAGTATTTT. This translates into CASSFQPPDTQYF. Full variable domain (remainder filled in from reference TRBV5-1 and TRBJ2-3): KAGVTQTPRYLIKTRGQQVTLSCSPISGHRSVSWYQQTPGQGLQFLFEYFSETQRNKGNFPGRFSGRQFSNSRSEMNVSTLELGDSALYLCASSFQPPDTQYFGPGTRLTVL.

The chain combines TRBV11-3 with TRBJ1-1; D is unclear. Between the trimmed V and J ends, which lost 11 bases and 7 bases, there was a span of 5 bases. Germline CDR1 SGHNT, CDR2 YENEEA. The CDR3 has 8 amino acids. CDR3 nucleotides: TGTGCCTACGATGAAGCTTTCTTT. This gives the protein CAYDEAFF.

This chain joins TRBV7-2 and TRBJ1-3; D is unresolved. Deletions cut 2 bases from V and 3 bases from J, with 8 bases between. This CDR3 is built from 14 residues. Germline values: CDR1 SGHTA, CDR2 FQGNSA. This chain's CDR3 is CASSLPRGGNTIYF. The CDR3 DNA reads TGTGCCAGCAGCTTACCTCGGGGTGGAAACACCATATATTTT.

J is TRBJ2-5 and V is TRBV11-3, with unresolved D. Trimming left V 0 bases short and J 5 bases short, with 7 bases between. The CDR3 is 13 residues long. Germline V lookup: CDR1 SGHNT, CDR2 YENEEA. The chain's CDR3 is CASSLDGFETQYF. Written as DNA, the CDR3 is TGTGCCAGCAGCTTAGATGGTTTCGAGACCCAGTACTTC.

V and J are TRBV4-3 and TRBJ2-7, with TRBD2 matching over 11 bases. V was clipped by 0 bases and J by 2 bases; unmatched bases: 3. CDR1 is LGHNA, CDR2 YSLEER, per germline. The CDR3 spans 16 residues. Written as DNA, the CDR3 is TGCGCCAGCAGCCAAGATGTAGCGGGAGGGCCCTACGAGCAGTACTTC. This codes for CASSQDVAGGPYEQYF.

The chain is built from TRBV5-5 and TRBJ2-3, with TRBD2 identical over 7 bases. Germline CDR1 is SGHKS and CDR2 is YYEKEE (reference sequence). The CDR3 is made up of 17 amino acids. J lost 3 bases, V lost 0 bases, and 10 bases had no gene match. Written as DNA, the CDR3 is TGTGCCAGCAGCTTGGACCTGGGCGGGAGAGAGACAGATACGCAGTATTTT. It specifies CASSLDLGGRETDTQYF.

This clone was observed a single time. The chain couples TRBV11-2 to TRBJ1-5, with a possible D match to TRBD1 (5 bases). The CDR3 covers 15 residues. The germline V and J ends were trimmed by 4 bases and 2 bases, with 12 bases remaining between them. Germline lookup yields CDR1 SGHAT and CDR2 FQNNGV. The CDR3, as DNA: TGTGCCAGCAGCTCTCAGGGCGGAGGCAATCAGCCCCAGCATTTT. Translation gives CASSSQGGGNQPQHF.